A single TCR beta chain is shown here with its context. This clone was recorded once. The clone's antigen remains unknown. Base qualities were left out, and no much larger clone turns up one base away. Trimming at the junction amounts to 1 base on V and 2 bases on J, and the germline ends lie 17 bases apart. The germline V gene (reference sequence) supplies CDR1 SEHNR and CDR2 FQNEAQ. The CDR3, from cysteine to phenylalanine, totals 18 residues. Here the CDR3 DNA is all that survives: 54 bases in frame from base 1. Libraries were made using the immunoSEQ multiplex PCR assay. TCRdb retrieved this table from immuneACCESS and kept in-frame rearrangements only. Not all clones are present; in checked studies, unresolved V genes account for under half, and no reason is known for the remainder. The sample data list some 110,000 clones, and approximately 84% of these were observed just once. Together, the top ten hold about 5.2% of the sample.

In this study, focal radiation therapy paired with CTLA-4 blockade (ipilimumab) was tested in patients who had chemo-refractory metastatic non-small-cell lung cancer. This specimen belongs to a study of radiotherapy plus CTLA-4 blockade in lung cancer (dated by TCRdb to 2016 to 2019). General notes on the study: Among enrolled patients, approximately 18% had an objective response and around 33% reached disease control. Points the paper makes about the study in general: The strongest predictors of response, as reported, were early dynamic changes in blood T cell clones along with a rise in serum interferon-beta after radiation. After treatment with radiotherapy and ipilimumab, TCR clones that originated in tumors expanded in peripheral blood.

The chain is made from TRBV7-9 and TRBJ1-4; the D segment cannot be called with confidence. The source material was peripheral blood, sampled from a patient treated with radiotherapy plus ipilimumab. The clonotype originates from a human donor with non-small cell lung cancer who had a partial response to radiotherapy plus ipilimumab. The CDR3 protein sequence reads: CASSLGLGGPRTNEKLFF. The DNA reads TGTGCCAGCAGCTTAGGTTTGGGAGGTCCGCGCACTAATGAAAAACTGTTTTTT.